This entry lists 6 T cell receptor beta chains sequenced from one sample in a study of cytomegalovirus exposure and HLA in healthy donors. The PCR used 60 Vbeta and 13 Jbeta primers. TCRdb's copy holds only in-frame clones and misses some; the assay was immunoSEQ multiplex PCR. The sample yields about 93,000 clones, around 78% seen once. The sample consisted of PBMCs. The receptors were sampled from a man aged 25-45 years in good health and CMV-seronegative.

V gene TRBV19 combines with J gene TRBJ1-5, with a possible D match to TRBD1 (5 bases). CDR1 is LNHDA, CDR2 SQIVND, per germline (reference sequence). V dropped 5 bases and J dropped 0 bases, with 11 bases sitting between them. This CDR3 is 15 amino acids long. CDR3 protein: CASSWGGSSNQPQHF. CDR3 nucleotides: TGTGCCAGTAGTTGGGGGGGATCTAGCAATCAGCCCCAGCATTTT. Supplemented by reference TRBV19 and TRBJ1-5, the full variable domain reads DGGITQSPKYLFRKEGQNVTLSCEQNLNHDAMYWYRQDPGQGLRLIYYSQIVNDFQKGDIAEGYSVSREKKESFPLTVTSAQKNPTAFYLCASSWGGSSNQPQHFGDGTRLSIL.

V usage is TRBV6-4 and J usage is TRBJ1-2; D not resolved. The length of the CDR3 is 12 residues. V was cut by 2 bases and J by 4 bases, with 5 bases left in between. Germline assignment: CDR1 MRHNA and CDR2 SNTAGT. The CDR3 is CASSDPVYGYTF. The CDR3, as DNA: TGTGCCAGCAGTGACCCCGTCTATGGCTACACCTTC.

The J gene is TRBJ1-3, the V gene TRBV7-2; D is ambiguous. Germline loops: CDR1 SGHTA, CDR2 FQGNSA. V lost 3 bases, J lost 3 bases, and 6 bases lay in between. The CDR3 has 13 amino acids. CDR3 DNA: TGTGCCAGCAGCTTGCCAGGTGGAAACACCATATATTTT. Translated, it gives CASSLPGGNTIYF.

The chain couples TRBV5-1 to TRBJ1-2; 11 bases match TRBD1. Germline CDR1 is SGHRS and CDR2 is YFSETQ. J was trimmed by 4 bases and V by 4 bases; bases with no gene match: 3. The CDR3 is 14 residues long. The CDR3 DNA is TGCGCCAGCAGCACTGGACAGGGGGCCTATGGCTACACCTTC. Translating it yields CASSTGQGAYGYTF.

The genes are TRBV4-3 and TRBJ2-1; 7 nucleotides line up with TRBD2. V dropped 4 bases and J dropped 3; count of bases not matched to a gene: 12. CDR3 length: 17 residues. CDR1 is LGHNA, CDR2 YSLEER, per germline. CDR3 sequence: CASSLISGLADYNEQFF. The CDR3, as DNA: TGCGCCAGCAGCCTCATTAGTGGGCTAGCGGACTACAATGAGCAGTTCTTC.

The chain uses TRBV10-3 and TRBJ2-3; 9 bases are a match to TRBD1. This CDR3 comprises 18 residues. The V and J ends lost 3 bases and 2 bases, in that order; junction bases with no gene match: 12. Germline V CDR1 and CDR2: ENHRY, SYGVKD. The CDR3 DNA reads as TGTGCCATCAGTGATCGTTTTGGGACAGGGCTCGACACAGATACGCAGTATTTT. The encoded protein is CAISDRFGTGLDTDTQYF.